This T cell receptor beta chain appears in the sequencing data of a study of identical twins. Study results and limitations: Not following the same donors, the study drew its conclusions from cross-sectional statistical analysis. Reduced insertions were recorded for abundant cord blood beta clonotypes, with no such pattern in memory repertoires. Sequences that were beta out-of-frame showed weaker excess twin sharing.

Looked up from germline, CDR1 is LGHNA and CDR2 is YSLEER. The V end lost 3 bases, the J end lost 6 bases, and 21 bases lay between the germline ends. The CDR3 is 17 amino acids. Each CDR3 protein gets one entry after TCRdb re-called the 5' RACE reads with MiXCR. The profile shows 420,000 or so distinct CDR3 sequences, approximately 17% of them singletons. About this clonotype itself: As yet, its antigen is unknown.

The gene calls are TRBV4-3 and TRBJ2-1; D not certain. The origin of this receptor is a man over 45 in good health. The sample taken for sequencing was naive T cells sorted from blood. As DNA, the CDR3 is TGCGCCAGCAGCCAGGACCCATACCCGCTTCCCTCCAATGAGCAGTTCTTC. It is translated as CASSQDPYPLPSNEQFF.